The sample holds many counts of the clone carrying this T cell receptor beta chain. The data stem from a study of CD8+CD57+ T cells in acquired aplastic anemia. CDR1 DFQATT and CDR2 SNEGSKA come from the germline V gene (reference sequence). Between the trimmed V and J ends, which lost 5 bases and 7 bases, there was a span of 21 bases. CDR3 size: 15 residues. Genomic DNA was employed as the template in profiling TCR beta VDJ and CDR3. MiXCR, applied by TCRdb to the reads, yields one record per CDR3 protein. The repertoire holds about 240,000 distinct CDR3 sequences, around 46% seen once, with approximately 8% in the top ten. Patients sequenced had flow cytometry evidence of CD8+CD57+ cell expansion.

Sequencing was done on a sample of sorted CD4+, CD8+, or CD8+CD57+ T cells (not recorded which) from PBMCs. The clonotype originates from a human donor with aplastic anemia. J is TRBJ2-1 and V is TRBV20-1; D gene unclear. The CDR3 region has the DNA TGCAGTGCTTCCCTGGGCTACCGCCTGGGGAATGAGCAGTTCTTC. It encodes CSASLGYRLGNEQFF.